The 6 T cell receptor beta chains reported below all come from one sample, sequenced in a study of CD8 T cells in cerebrospinal fluid in Alzheimer's disease (dated by TCRdb to between 2020 and 2021). Library creation used 10x single-cell sequencing. The sample was run on a NextSeq 550. The reads went through TCRdb reprocessing, and each CDR3 protein sequence gets one entry with no DNA. The table kept for this sample lists over 1,500 distinct CDR3 sequences. The ten largest clonotypes hold around 9.4% of the sample. Sample: cerebrospinal fluid. These receptors came from a human donor with mild cognitive impairment.

This chain links TRBV27 with TRBJ2-3; the TCRdb call, TRBD1, lacks DNA for checking. The CDR3 loop spans 14 amino acids. Germline V gene data show CDR1 as MNHEY and CDR2 as SMNVEV (reference sequence). The CDR3: CASSLWGGLDTQYF.

The chain links TRBV5-1 to TRBJ2-2; no DNA is available, so the TRBD2 call from TCRdb remains unchecked. There are 13 residues in the CDR3. From germline, CDR1 is SGHRS and CDR2 YFSETQ. This CDR3 reads CASSPVSGGATVF.

J is TRBJ2-6 and V is TRBV27; checking the TCRdb D call of TRBD2 is not possible without DNA. CDR1 is MNHEY and CDR2 is SMNVEV in the germline V gene (reference sequence). This CDR3 has 17 amino acids. This chain's CDR3 is CASSVGPIPSGANVLTF. The variable domain in full, with the rest retrieved from reference TRBV27 and TRBJ2-6, is EAQVTQNPRYLITVTGKKLTVTCSQNMNHEYMSWYRQDPGLGLRQIYYSMNVEVTDKGDVPEGYKVSRKEKRNFPLILESPSPNQTSLYFCASSVGPIPSGANVLTFGAGSRLTVL.

This rearrangement joins TRBV6-5 to TRBJ2-6. This CDR3 contains 14 residues. Germline CDR1 reads MNHEY; CDR2 reads SVGAGI. The CDR3 loop is CASSTVAGANVLTF.

This clonotype is identified as large from frequency. The V call is TRBV20-1, the J call TRBJ2-3; TCRdb picks TRBD2, but there is no DNA to check that call. CDR1 and CDR2 (germline): DFQATT, SNEGSKA (reference sequence). The CDR3 has 14 residues. This CDR3 is CSARGLAGADTQYF.

This chain links TRBV5-1 with TRBJ1-3; the D call of TRBD1 rests on TCRdb alone, since no DNA is present to check it. This CDR3 spans 16 amino acids. CDR1 is SGHRS and CDR2 is YFSETQ in the germline V gene. This chain's CDR3 is CASSLGGSSSGNTIYF.